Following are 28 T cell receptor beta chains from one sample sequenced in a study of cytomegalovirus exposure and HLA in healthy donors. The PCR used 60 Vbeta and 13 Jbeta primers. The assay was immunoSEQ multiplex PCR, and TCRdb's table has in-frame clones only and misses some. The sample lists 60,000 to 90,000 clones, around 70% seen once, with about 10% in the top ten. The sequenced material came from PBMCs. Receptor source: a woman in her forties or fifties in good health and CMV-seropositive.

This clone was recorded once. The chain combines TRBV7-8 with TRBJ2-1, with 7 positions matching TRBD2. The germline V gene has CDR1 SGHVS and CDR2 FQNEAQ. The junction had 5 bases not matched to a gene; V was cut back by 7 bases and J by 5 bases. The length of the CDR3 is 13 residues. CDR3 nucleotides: TGTGCCAGCATCCGACTAGCCCACAATGAGCAGTTCTTC. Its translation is CASIRLAHNEQFF.

CDR3 coding DNA: TGTGCCAGCAGTTCTCAGGGGGAGTATGGCTACACCTTC. This codes for CASSSQGEYGYTF. V gene TRBV6-6 combines with J gene TRBJ1-2; 7 bases are a match to TRBD1. The CDR3 loop spans 13 amino acids. Trimming took 4 bases from V and 5 from J; bases not matched to a gene: 4. Germline V gene lookup returns CDR1 MNHNY and CDR2 SVGAGI (reference sequence).

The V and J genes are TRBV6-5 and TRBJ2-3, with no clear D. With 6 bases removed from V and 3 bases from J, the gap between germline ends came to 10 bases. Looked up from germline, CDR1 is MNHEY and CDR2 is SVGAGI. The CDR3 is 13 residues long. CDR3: CASRPPGTDTQYF. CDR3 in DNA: TGTGCCAGCAGGCCCCCCGGGACAGATACGCAGTATTTT.

CDR3 region: CASSLAGHSSYEQYF. The CDR3 coding sequence is TGTGCCAGCAGTCTAGCGGGACACAGCTCCTACGAGCAGTACTTC. The genes are TRBV27 and TRBJ2-7; 9 bases line up with TRBD2. Germline trimming cut 5 bases from V and 0 bases from J; bases unmatched to any gene: 5. The CDR3 is 15 residues long. Germline-derived CDR1 and CDR2 are MNHEY and SMNVEV (reference sequence).

The CDR3 DNA follows: TGTGCCAGCAGCGCAGGTCATGGCAATCAGCCCCAGCATTTT. Translation: CASSAGHGNQPQHF. This chain joins TRBV5-6 and TRBJ1-5, with D unresolved. The germline CDR1 and CDR2 sequences are SGHDT and YYEEEE. The CDR3 runs 14 residues. Trimming pared 4 bases from V and 2 bases from J, leaving 10 bases between.

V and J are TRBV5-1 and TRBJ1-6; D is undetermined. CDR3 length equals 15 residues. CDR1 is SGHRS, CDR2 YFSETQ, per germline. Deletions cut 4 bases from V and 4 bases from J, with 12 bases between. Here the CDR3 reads CASSQPGGYNSPLHF. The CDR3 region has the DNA TGCGCCAGCAGCCAACCTGGAGGTTATAATTCACCCCTCCACTTT.

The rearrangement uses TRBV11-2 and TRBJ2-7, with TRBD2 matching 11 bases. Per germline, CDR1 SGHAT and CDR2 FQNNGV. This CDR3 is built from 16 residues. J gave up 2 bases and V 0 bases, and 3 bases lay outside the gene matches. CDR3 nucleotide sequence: TGTGCCAGCAGCTTAGATATGACTAGCGGGGCCTACGAGCAGTACTTC. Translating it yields CASSLDMTSGAYEQYF. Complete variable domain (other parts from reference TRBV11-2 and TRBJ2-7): EAGVAQSPRYKIIEKRQSVAFWCNPISGHATLYWYQQILGQGPKLLIQFQNNGVVDDSQLPKDRFSAERLKGVDSTLKIQPAKLEDSAVYLCASSLDMTSGAYEQYFGPGTRLTVT.

The DNA of the CDR3 is TGCGCCAGCAGCTTGATGGACAGGTGGATCACAGATACGCAGTATTTT. Its translation is CASSLMDRWITDTQYF. V gene TRBV5-1 combines with J gene TRBJ2-3, with 7 bases that match TRBD1. The CDR3 has 16 amino acids. Per the germline V gene, CDR1 is SGHRS and CDR2 is YFSETQ. Trimming took 1 base from V and 2 from J; bases not matched to a gene: 7.

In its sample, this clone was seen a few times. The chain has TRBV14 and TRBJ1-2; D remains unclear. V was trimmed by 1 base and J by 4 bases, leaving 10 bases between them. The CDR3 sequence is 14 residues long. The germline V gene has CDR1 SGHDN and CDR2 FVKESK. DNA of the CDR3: TGTGCCAGCAGCCAAGTGGGGAGTGCCTATGGCTACACCTTC. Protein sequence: CASSQVGSAYGYTF. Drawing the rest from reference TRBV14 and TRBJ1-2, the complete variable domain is EAGVTQFPSHSVIEKGQTVTLRCDPISGHDNLYWYRRVMGKEIKFLLHFVKESKQDESGMPNNRFLAERTGGTYSTLKVQPAELEDSGVYFCASSQVGSAYGYTFGSGTRLTVV.

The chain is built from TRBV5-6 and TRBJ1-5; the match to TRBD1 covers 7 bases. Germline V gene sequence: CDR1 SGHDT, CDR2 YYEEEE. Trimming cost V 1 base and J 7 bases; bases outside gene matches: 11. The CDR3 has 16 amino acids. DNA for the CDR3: TGTGCCAGCAGCTTGTCCACGGGACAGCGAGGGCAGCCCCAGCATTTT. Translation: CASSLSTGQRGQPQHF. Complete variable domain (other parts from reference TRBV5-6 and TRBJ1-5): DAGVTQSPTHLIKTRGQQVTLRCSPKSGHDTVSWYQQALGQGPQFIFQYYEEEERQRGNFPDRFSGHQFPNYSSELNVNALLLGDSALYLCASSLSTGQRGQPQHFGDGTRLSIL.

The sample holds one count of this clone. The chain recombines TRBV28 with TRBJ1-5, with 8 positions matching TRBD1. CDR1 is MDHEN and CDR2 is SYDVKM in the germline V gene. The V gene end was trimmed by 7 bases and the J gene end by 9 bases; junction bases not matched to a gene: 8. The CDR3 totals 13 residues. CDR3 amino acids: CASTGARGRPQHF. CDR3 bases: TGTGCCAGCACCGGAGCCAGGGGGCGGCCCCAGCATTTT.

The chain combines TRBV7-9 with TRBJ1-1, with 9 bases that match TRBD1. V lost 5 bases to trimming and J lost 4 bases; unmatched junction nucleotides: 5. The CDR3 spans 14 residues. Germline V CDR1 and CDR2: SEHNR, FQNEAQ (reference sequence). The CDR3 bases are TGTGCCAGCAGCCGAGGGACAGGGATCACTGAAGCTTTCTTT. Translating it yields CASSRGTGITEAFF.

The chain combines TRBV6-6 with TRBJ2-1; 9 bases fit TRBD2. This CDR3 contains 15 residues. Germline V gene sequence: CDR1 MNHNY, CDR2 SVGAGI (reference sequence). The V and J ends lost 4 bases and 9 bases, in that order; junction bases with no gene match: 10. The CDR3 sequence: CASSSGLAPSLEQFF. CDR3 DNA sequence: TGTGCCAGCAGTTCCGGACTAGCGCCATCCCTTGAGCAGTTCTTC.

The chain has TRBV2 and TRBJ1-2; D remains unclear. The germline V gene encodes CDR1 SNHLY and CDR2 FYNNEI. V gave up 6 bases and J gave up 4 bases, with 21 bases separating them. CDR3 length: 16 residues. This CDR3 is CASRRLLTQRGYGYTF. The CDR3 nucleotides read TGTGCCAGCAGGCGACTCCTTACGCAACGGGGCTATGGCTACACCTTC.

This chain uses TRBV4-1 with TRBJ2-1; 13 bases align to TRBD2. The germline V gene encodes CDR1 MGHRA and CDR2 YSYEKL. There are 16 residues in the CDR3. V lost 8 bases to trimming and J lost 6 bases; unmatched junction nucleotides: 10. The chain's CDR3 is CASGSSGLAGVNEQFF. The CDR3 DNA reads TGCGCCAGCGGAAGTTCAGGACTAGCGGGAGTCAATGAGCAGTTCTTC.

CDR3 sequence (DNA): TGTGCCAGCAGTCAGGGTTGGGCCGGGGAGCTGTTTTTT. Encoded protein: CASSQGWAGELFF. The chain joins TRBV7-2 to TRBJ2-2, with D perhaps matching TRBD1 (5 bases). Deletions cut 6 bases from V and 6 bases from J, with 11 bases between. The CDR3 runs 13 residues. Germline-derived CDR1 and CDR2 are SGHTA and FQGNSA. Filled out from reference TRBV7-2 and TRBJ2-2, the complete variable domain reads GAGVSQSPSNKVTEKGKDVELRCDPISGHTALYWYRQSLGQGLEFLIYFQGNSAPDKSGLPSDRFSAERTGGSVSTLTIQRTQQEDSAVYLCASSQGWAGELFFGEGSRLTVL.

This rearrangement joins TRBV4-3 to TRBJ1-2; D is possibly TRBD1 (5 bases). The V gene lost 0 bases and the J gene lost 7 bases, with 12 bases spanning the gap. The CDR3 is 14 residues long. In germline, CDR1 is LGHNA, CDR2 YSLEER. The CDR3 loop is CASSQDWAGGGYTF. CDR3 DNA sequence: TGCGCCAGCAGCCAAGATTGGGCGGGGGGTGGCTACACCTTC.

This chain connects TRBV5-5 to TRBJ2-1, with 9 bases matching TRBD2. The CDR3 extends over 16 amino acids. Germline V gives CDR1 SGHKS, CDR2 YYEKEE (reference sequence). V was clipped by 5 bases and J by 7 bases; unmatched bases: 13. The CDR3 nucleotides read TGTGCCAGCAGGAACGGGGGAGCGGGAGGCCCTAATGAGCAGTTCTTC. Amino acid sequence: CASRNGGAGGPNEQFF.

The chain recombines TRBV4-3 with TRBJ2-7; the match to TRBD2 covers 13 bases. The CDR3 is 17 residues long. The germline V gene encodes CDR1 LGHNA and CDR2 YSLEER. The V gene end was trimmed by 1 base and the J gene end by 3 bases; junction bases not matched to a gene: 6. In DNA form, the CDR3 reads TGCGCCAGCAGCCAAGGACTAGCGGGAGGCCGGTTCTACGAGCAGTACTTC. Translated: CASSQGLAGGRFYEQYF.

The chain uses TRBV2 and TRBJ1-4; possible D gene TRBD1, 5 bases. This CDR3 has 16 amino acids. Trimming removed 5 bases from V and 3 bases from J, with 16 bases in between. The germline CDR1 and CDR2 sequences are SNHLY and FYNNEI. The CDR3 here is CASSIRVIASNEKLFF. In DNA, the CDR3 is TGTGCCAGCAGTATCAGGGTAATCGCCTCTAATGAAAAACTGTTTTTT.

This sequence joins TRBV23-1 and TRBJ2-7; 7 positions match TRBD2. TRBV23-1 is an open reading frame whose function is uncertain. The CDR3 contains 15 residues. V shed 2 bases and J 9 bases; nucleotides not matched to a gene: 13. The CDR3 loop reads CASSQTPGEGAGQYF. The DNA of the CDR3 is TGCGCCAGCAGTCAAACTCCCGGGGAGGGCGCGGGGCAGTACTTC.

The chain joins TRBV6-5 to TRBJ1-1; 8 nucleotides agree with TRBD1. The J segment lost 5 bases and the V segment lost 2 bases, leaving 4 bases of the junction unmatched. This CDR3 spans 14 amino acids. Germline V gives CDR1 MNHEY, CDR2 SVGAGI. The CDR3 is CASSYQGADTEAFF. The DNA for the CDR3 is TGTGCCAGCAGTTACCAGGGGGCGGATACTGAAGCTTTCTTT.

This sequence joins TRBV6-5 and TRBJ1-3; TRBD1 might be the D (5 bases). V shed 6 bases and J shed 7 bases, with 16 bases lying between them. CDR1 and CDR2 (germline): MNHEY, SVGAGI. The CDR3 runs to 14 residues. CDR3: CASRPSGEGNTIYF. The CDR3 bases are TGTGCCAGCAGACCATCGGGGGAAGGGAACACCATATATTTT.

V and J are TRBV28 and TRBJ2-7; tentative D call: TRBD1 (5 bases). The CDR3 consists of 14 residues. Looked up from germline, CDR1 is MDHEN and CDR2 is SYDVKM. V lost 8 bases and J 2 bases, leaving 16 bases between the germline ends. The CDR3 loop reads CASANGQGTYEQYF. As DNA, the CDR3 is TGTGCCAGCGCCAACGGACAAGGAACCTACGAGCAGTACTTC.

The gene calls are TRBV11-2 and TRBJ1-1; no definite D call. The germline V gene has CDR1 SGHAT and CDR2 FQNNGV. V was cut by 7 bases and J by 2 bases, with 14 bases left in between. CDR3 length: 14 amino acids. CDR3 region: CASIPRRENTEAFF. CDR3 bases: TGTGCCAGCATCCCTAGACGGGAAAACACTGAAGCTTTCTTT. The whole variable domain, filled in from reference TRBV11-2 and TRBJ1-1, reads EAGVAQSPRYKIIEKRQSVAFWCNPISGHATLYWYQQILGQGPKLLIQFQNNGVVDDSQLPKDRFSAERLKGVDSTLKIQPAKLEDSAVYLCASIPRRENTEAFFGQGTRLTVV.

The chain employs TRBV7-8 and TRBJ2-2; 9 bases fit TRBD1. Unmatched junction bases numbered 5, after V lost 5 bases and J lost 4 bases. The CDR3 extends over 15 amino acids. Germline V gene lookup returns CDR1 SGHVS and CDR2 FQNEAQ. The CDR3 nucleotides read TGTGCCAGCAGCAACGGACAGGGGAGCACCGGGGAGCTGTTTTTT. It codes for CASSNGQGSTGELFF.

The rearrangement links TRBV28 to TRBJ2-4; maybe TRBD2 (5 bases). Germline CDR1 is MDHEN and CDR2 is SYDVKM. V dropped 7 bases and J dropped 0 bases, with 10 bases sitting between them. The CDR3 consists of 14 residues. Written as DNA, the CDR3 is TGTGCCAGCAACCTCCGGGGAGCCAAAAACATTCAGTACTTC. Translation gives CASNLRGAKNIQYF. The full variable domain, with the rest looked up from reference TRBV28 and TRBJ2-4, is DVKVTQSSRYLVKRTGEKVFLECVQDMDHENMFWYRQDPGLGLRLIYFSYDVKMKEKGDIPEGYSVSREKKERFSLILESASTNQTSMYLCASNLRGAKNIQYFGAGTRLSVL.

This CDR3 reads CAWSVLDQEKYF. CDR3 nucleotide sequence: TGTGCCTGGAGTGTATTAGACCAGGAAAAGTACTTC. The rearrangement uses TRBV30 and TRBJ2-7; D call uncertain. With 0 bases removed from V and 11 bases from J, the gap between germline ends came to 14 bases. The CDR3 is 12 residues long. Germline V gene lookup returns CDR1 GTSNPN and CDR2 SVGIG (reference sequence).